This T cell receptor (beta chain) appears in the sequencing data of a study of PD-1 blockade in classical Hodgkin lymphoma (dated by TCRdb to 2019 to 2021). With respect to the entire study: Nivolumab dosing was 3 mg/kg intravenously every 2 weeks, continuing until either disease progression or unacceptable toxicity. To define a peripheral blood immune signature of response to PD-1 blockade in classical Hodgkin lymphoma, the study combined TCR beta sequencing with CyTOF.

This clone was seen a single time. Its specific antigen is unknown. No much larger clonotype is one base removed from it; base qualities were not supplied. Genomic DNA was extracted with the Qiagen DNeasy kit from unsorted PBMCs and from negatively selected CD4+ and CD8+ fractions. TCR beta CDR3 regions were subjected to amplification by immunoSEQ multiplex PCR with primers that anneal to V and J segments. A synthetic immune receptor repertoire was used to minimize amplification bias, and remaining bias was computationally removed after sequencing. The original methods were these. Custom Python scripts were used to quantify repertoire diversity as the Shannon entropy index. Unsorted, CD4+ and CD8+ repertoires were analyzed separately, except for combined analyses in which CD4+ and CD8+ sequences were merged in silico. Clonal expansion was defined as a frequency increase of at least 2-fold after treatment compared with C1D1, and clones undetected at baseline were assigned a pseudocount of 0.5. Singleton clones were defined as clones with 0 or 1 copy at C1D1, and non-singleton clones were defined as clones with 2 or more copies. Clones expanded in unsorted samples were assigned a CD4+, CD8+ or unknown annotation through matching of protein sequences in sorted samples from the same patient. Wilcoxon tests on paired samples were used to test diversity changes from C1D1 to C4D1. TCRdb re-hosts the immuneACCESS table, in-frame sequences only. Its copies lack some clones; in the studies checked, an unresolved V gene accounts for under half of them, and the cause for the rest is not known. D and trimming were read from the DNA, whereas the V and J calls and clone size are those reported in that table. The sample data list approximately 13,000 clones, and roughly 92% of these were observed just once. The ten largest clones add up to roughly 22% of the sample.

Overall study results and their limits: The study was restricted to a single clinical trial cohort, and the causes of repertoire differences, possibly disease activity or prior therapy, were left undefined. Baseline TCR diversity was reported to be lower in newly diagnosed patients than in healthy donors, and even lower in relapsed/refractory patients. Baseline diversity similar to that of newly diagnosed patients was observed in trial patients achieving complete response, whereas significantly lower diversity was observed in partial responders and progressors. Diversity was lower in patients who began nivolumab less than 1 year after ASCT, so these patients were left out of later analyses to avoid confounding by immune reconstitution. A significant rise by C4D1 was seen in CD4+ but not CD8+ TCR diversity (p=0.0027 vs p=0.16), with the rise being most apparent in complete responders (p=0.02).

Explained via the paper, the time point label denotes: cycle 1 day 1 (C1D1), immediately before nivolumab initiation. Every trial patient had relapsed after autologous stem cell transplantation, and cohorts A, B and C differed in prior brentuximab vedotin exposure. The trial cohort included 50 or so patients with relapsed/refractory classical Hodgkin lymphoma, and each patient had a best overall response of complete response, partial response or progressive disease. Trial patients were treated with single-agent nivolumab in the multi-cohort phase II CheckMate 205 trial. An independent review committee assessed best overall response by applying the 2007 International Working Group response criteria. Trial PBMCs were obtained immediately prior to nivolumab initiation (C1D1) and on therapy at cycle 2 day 1 and cycle 4 day 1. After peripheral blood was drawn into 8 mL Vacutainer Cell Preparation Tubes, PBMCs were isolated by centrifugation and then cryopreserved.

The sequence came from a human donor with classical Hodgkin lymphoma. The sequences come from peripheral blood mononuclear cells (PBMCs), collected at baseline.

DNA sequence: TGTGCCAGCAGCTACGGCGGAGTAATAGGCGATGGAGAGACCCAGTACTTC. Translated, this is CASSYGGVIGDGETQYF. The chain couples TRBV14 to TRBJ2-5; the D gene remains uncertain. CDR1 SGHDN and CDR2 FVKESK were looked up in the germline V gene. V and J lose 5 bases and 4 bases, and a span of 23 bases separates them. The cysteine opens and the phenylalanine closes a CDR3 of 17 amino acids. This entry keeps only the CDR3 DNA: 51 bases, framed from base 1.